These 5 T cell receptor beta chains were sequenced from one sample in a study of long-term antiretroviral therapy in people with HIV. Run at survey level, the immunoSEQ assay was version v3.0. Assay used: immunoSEQ multiplex PCR; TCRdb lists only in-frame clones, some missing. This sample has 16,000 or so clones, with roughly 80% found just once. The starting material was unsorted PBMCs, obtained 2.1 to 2.2 years before starting antiretroviral therapy. The receptors come from a man aged 25-45 years with HIV.

J is TRBJ1-3 and V is TRBV29-1; D ambiguous. The CDR3 is made up of 14 amino acids. Trimming cost V 4 bases and J 0 bases, with 10 bases left between them. Germline CDR1 reads SQVTM; CDR2 reads ANQGSEA. CDR3 nucleotides: TGCAGCGTTGGGTTAGGGAACTCTGGAAACACCATATATTTT. Protein product: CSVGLGNSGNTIYF.

The chain couples TRBV5-1 to TRBJ2-1, with 7 bases identical to TRBD1. Trimming cost V 3 bases and J 8 bases; bases outside gene matches: 5. The germline CDR1 and CDR2 sequences are SGHRS and YFSETQ. The CDR3 has 13 amino acids. Here the CDR3 reads CASSSGQLHEQFF. As DNA, the CDR3 is TGCGCCAGCAGCTCGGGACAGCTTCATGAGCAGTTCTTC.

The chain couples TRBV29-1 to TRBJ2-3; D not certain. Germline lookup yields CDR1 SQVTM and CDR2 ANQGSEA. The V end was cut by 5 bases, the J end by 5 bases, with 5 bases between. The CDR3 has 10 residues. CDR3 bases: TGCAGCGTTATTGGAGATACGCAGTATTTT. Its protein product is CSVIGDTQYF.

The chain employs TRBV6-1 and TRBJ2-7; no definite D call. Germline values: CDR1 MNHNS, CDR2 SASEGT. CDR3 length equals 10 residues. Trimming shortened V by 7 bases and J by 2 bases, and 3 bases separated the two germline ends. CDR3 region: CASNAYEQYF. The CDR3 DNA sequence: TGTGCCAGCAACGCCTACGAGCAGTACTTC.

The rearrangement uses TRBV5-4 and TRBJ1-2; TRBD1 might be the D (5 bases). CDR1 and CDR2 (germline): SGHNT, YYREEE (reference sequence). The CDR3 has 15 residues. V gave up 0 bases and J gave up 2 bases, with 11 bases separating them. CDR3 in DNA: TGTGCCAGCAGCTTGGACGGGGGGTTAAACTATGGCTACACCTTC. Translated: CASSLDGGLNYGYTF.